Listed below are T cell receptor beta chains from one sample, sequenced in a study of CD8+ T cells in alopecia areata. Using immunoSEQ multiplex PCR, the repertoire was profiled, and TCRdb retains in-frame clones only, with some absent. Among a few hundred thousand clones listed, less than 45% were seen once. Sequenced here: CD4+ T cells sorted from blood, sampled at approximately week 30, from a patient treated with tofacitinib. These receptors all stem from a human donor with alopecia areata. Each CDR3 is given with its conserved first and last residue. Not all rows give a size; the values are once, few, many and, for expanded clones, a class.

clone_size v_call cdr3_aa
. TRBV18 CASSSDRGHEQYF
few TRBV19 CASSILGRDTGELFF
. TRBV18 CASVGQRGDAYTF
. TRBV19 CASSIGRGTEAFF
. TRBV4-2 CASRPGGQETQYF
. TRBV30 CAWSRLVAGGGEQFF
few TRBV6-1 CASSARGLRYRYTF
. TRBV5-1 CASSLVTGTGHEQYF
. TRBV10-3 CAISPGRGTDTQYF
few TRBV29-1 CSVGGQGDSPLHF
few TRBV30 CAWSPPGYGTDTQYF
. TRBV29-1 CSVLRTLNTEAFF
few TRBV29-1 CSVSDRGSTEAFF
few TRBV19 CASSILGQGTEAFF